These T cell receptor beta chains were read from a single sample in a study of OX40 agonist ivuxolimab in advanced cancers. Measured with immunoSEQ multiplex PCR; TCRdb has only the in-frame clones, and not every one. The sample yields 28,000 or so clones, more than 90% seen once. The sample was CD4+ or CD8+ T cells sorted from blood, taken in a trial of the OX40 agonist ivuxolimab. The receptors originated from an adult with an advanced solid tumor such as melanoma, head and neck, liver or kidney cancer. The CDR3 runs from the conserved cysteine through the conserved F or W. A D gene is named only where the DNA matches it firmly. Expanded clones get a size class; other rows say once, few or many, or leave the size out.

NA,NA,TRBV2,TRBJ2-7,TGTGCCTCCGGCCCCGAAGAGCAGTACTTC,CASGPEEQYF
NA,NA,TRBV28,TRBJ2-7,TGTGCCAGCAGTTCCCCAGGGGGGTCCTACGAGCAGTACTTC,CASSSPGGSYEQYF
NA,TRBD2,TRBV5-6,TRBJ2-7,TGTGCCAGCAGCCCCTTAGCGGGAGCGGGCGAGCAGTACTTC,CASSPLAGAGEQYF
NA,NA,TRBV7-8,TRBJ2-7,TGTGCCAGCAGCTTTCAGGGGAGGAACGAGCAGTACTTC,CASSFQGRNEQYF
NA,NA,TRBV30,TRBJ2-5,TGTGCCTGGAGTTCCCTCGGGGCAGCGGAGACCCAGTACTTC,CAWSSLGAAETQYF
NA,NA,TRBV15,TRBJ2-3,TGTGCCACCGGGGTTGGGAATCCGCAGTATTTT,CATGVGNPQYF
NA,NA,TRBV12-5,TRBJ2-5,TGTGCTAGTGGTTTGGCCCTCGGGGGGCCGGAGACCCAGTACTTC,CASGLALGGPETQYF
NA,NA,TRBV18,TRBJ1-4,TGTGCCAGCTCACCATCTCTAGGACTTCCAAATGAAAAACTGTTTTTT,CASSPSLGLPNEKLFF
NA,NA,TRBV19,TRBJ2-2,TGTGCCAGTAGTATCGCTGGGGGCGCCGTCACCGGGGAGCTGTTTTTT,CASSIAGGAVTGELFF
NA,TRBD1,TRBV19,TRBJ2-5,TGTGCCAGTAGTTATGGGGGACAGGGACAAGAGACCCAGTACTTC,CASSYGGQGQETQYF
NA,NA,TRBV9,TRBJ2-7,TGTGCCAGCAGCGGGCGGACAGCCCCCTACGAGCAGTACTTC,CASSGRTAPYEQYF
NA,TRBD2,TRBV11-2,TRBJ2-7,TGTGCCAGCAGCCCCAGGGCGCGGGGGATAAGCTCCTACGAGCAGTACTTC,CASSPRARGISSYEQYF
NA,NA,TRBV5-1,TRBJ2-1,TGCGCCAGCAGCTTGGTCGCGGGGGACAACAATGAGCAGTTCTTC,CASSLVAGDNNEQFF
NA,NA,TRBV28,TRBJ2-7,TGTGCCAGCAGTCACAGACTCACTAGCTACGAGCAGTACTTC,CASSHRLTSYEQYF
NA,NA,TRBV27,TRBJ2-7,TGTGCCAGCAGTTTCCAGGGCTCCTACGAGCAGTACTTC,CASSFQGSYEQYF
NA,NA,TRBV5-4,TRBJ2-7,TGTGCCAGCGGGTGGGGCACTGGTTCCTACGAGCAGTACTTC,CASGWGTGSYEQYF
few,NA,TRBV11-1,TRBJ2-1,TGTGCCAGCAGTCCTACGCAGGGGTTGGTGCAGTTCTTC,CASSPTQGLVQFF
NA,NA,TRBV19,TRBJ1-5,TGTGCCAGTAGTATTGGTGGGGTGGGCAATCAGCCCCAGCATTTT,CASSIGGVGNQPQHF
NA,TRBD1,TRBV2,TRBJ1-3,TGTGCCAGTCCGGAGGGGGTAAACAGGGGACACTTCCAGAGCTCTGGAAACACCATATATTTT,CASPEGVNRGHFQSSGNTIYF
NA,NA,TRBV5-8,TRBJ2-1,TGTGCCAGCAGCTTGAAAAACAATGAGCAGTTCTTC,CASSLKNNEQFF
NA,NA,TRBV10-2,TRBJ2-7,TGCGCCAGCAGTATAGACACCATCGACGAGCAGTACTTC,CASSIDTIDEQYF
NA,NA,TRBV27,TRBJ1-5,TGTGCCAGCAGTTTATCAGTTGGCACTCCGCAGCCCCAGCATTTT,CASSLSVGTPQPQHF
NA,NA,TRBV9,TRBJ2-3,TGTGCCAGCAGCGTAGGTCGACCTATGAGCACAGATACGCAGTATTTT,CASSVGRPMSTDTQYF
NA,TRBD2,TRBV28,TRBJ2-1,TGTGCCAGCAGCCCCGGACTAGCGGCCAATGAGCAGTTCTTC,CASSPGLAANEQFF
NA,TRBD1,TRBV19,TRBJ1-2,TGTGCCAGTAGTCTCCCGGGACAGGGCTATTCCAACGACTATGGCTACACCTTC,CASSLPGQGYSNDYGYTF
NA,NA,TRBV5-1,TRBJ1-1,TGCGCCAGCAGCCTTCAAGGGACTGAAGCTTTCTTT,CASSLQGTEAFF
NA,NA,TRBV5-5,TRBJ2-6,TGTGCCAGCAGTCCCGAGGGAAACTCTGGGGCCAACGTCCTGACTTTC,CASSPEGNSGANVLTF
NA,TRBD2,TRBV28,TRBJ2-1,TGTGCCAGCAGTTTAGCGGGGGATGACGATGAGCAGTTCTTC,CASSLAGDDDEQFF
few,NA,TRBV27,TRBJ2-7,TGTGCCAGCAGTTCCATATTTTCCGGGGTCGGGAACGAGCAGTACTTC,CASSSIFSGVGNEQYF
once,TRBD1,TRBV9,TRBJ1-1,TGTGCCAGCAGCGCCTCGACAGGGATAGAAATGAACACTGAAGCTTTCTTT,CASSASTGIEMNTEAFF
once,NA,TRBV7-9,TRBJ2-1,TGTGCCAGCAGCCCCGGCCCCCATGAGCAGTTCTTC,CASSPGPHEQFF
NA,NA,TRBV2,TRBJ2-2,TGTGCCAGCAGGGGACCCAACACCGGGGAGCTGTTTTTT,CASRGPNTGELFF
NA,NA,TRBV25-1,TRBJ2-1,TGTGCCAGCAGTGCACCAGTAGGGCACACCTACAATGAGCAGTTCTTC,CASSAPVGHTYNEQFF
once,NA,TRBV25-1,TRBJ2-3,TGTGCCAGCAGCCCCTCGGGGGCCACAGATACGCAGTATTTT,CASSPSGATDTQYF
NA,TRBD1,TRBV27,TRBJ1-3,TGTGCCAGCAGTTCAACAGGGGGCTCTGGAAACACCATATATTTT,CASSSTGGSGNTIYF
NA,NA,TRBV6-5,TRBJ1-3,TGTGTCAGCAGCTCGGATGGGGTAACTGGAAACACCATATATTTT,CVSSSDGVTGNTIYF
once,NA,TRBV6-5,TRBJ2-2,TGTGCCAGCAGTGCGGGGAAGAACACCGGGGAGCTGTTTTTT,CASSAGKNTGELFF
NA,NA,TRBV11-2,TRBJ1-2,TGTGCCAGCAGCTCGGGACAAGACTATGGCTACACCTTC,CASSSGQDYGYTF
NA,TRBD2,TRBV7-6,TRBJ2-1,TGTGCCAGCAGCTTGGGGAGCGGGAGCGCTGAGCAGTTCTTC,CASSLGSGSAEQFF
NA,TRBD1,TRBV12-5,TRBJ2-7,TGTGCTAGTGGTTTGCCGGGACAGACTCAGCAGTACTTC,CASGLPGQTQQYF
NA,TRBD2,TRBV6-1,TRBJ2-5,TGTGCCAGCATCTGGGGACTAGCGGGGCACTTC,CASIWGLAGHF
NA,NA,TRBV29-1,TRBJ2-1,TGCAGCGCCTTCCCTACCGAGGGACCTAATGAGCAGTTCTTC,CSAFPTEGPNEQFF
NA,NA,TRBV2,TRBJ1-5,TGTGCCAGCAGTGAAGCCCAGGGCAATCAGCCCCAGCATTTT,CASSEAQGNQPQHF
NA,TRBD1,TRBV6-6,TRBJ1-2,TGTGCCAGCAGGGGCGGACAGGGTTACTATGGCTACACCTTC,CASRGGQGYYGYTF
NA,TRBD2,TRBV5-1,TRBJ2-1,TGCGCCAGCAGCCTCCCTAGCGGGGGGGACAATGAGCAGTTCTTC,CASSLPSGGDNEQFF
NA,NA,TRBV10-2,TRBJ1-4,TGCGCCAGCCGGACCTCCCTGGACCATGAAAAACTGTTTTTT,CASRTSLDHEKLFF
NA,NA,TRBV9,TRBJ1-5,TGTGCCAGCAGCATGGACGGGTATAGCAATCAGCCCCAGCATTTT,CASSMDGYSNQPQHF
NA,TRBD1,TRBV5-5,TRBJ1-1,TGTGCCAGCAGCTTCGGACAGGGTGAAGCTTTCTTT,CASSFGQGEAFF
NA,NA,TRBV29-1,TRBJ1-1,TGCAGCGTTGTGGGGGGCGCGGCTGAAGCTTTCTTT,CSVVGGAAEAFF
NA,NA,TRBV19,TRBJ1-5,TGTGCCAGTAGTATGTCCTATAGCAATCAGCCCCAGCATTTT,CASSMSYSNQPQHF
NA,NA,TRBV7-9,TRBJ2-7,TGTGCCAGCAGGTCAGGGGTAGCAGAGCAGTACTTC,CASRSGVAEQYF
once,NA,TRBV27,TRBJ1-1,TGTGCCAGCAGTTTATATAGGGTTGGCACTGAAGCTTTCTTT,CASSLYRVGTEAFF
NA,NA,TRBV6-5,TRBJ1-2,TGTGCCAGCAGTTACTCCTCGACTGATTATGAGGGCTACACCTTC,CASSYSSTDYEGYTF
NA,NA,TRBV5-1,TRBJ2-3,TGCGCCAGCGCGGGGAGCACAGATACGCAGTATTTT,CASAGSTDTQYF
NA,NA,TRBV4-3,TRBJ1-3,TGCGCCAGCAGCCAAGAGATCGGAAGGCCCACCATATATTTT,CASSQEIGRPTIYF
NA,NA,TRBV27,TRBJ2-7,TGTGCCAGCAGTTTAATCGCTAGGTCCTACGAGCAGTACTTC,CASSLIARSYEQYF
medium-sized,NA,TRBV7-9,TRBJ2-4,TGTGCCAGCAGCTTAGCTGACCTAGCCAAAAACATTCAGTACTTC,CASSLADLAKNIQYF
NA,TRBD1,TRBV4-1,TRBJ2-2,TGCGCCAGCAGCCAAGGCTCGACAGGGGCTTCAACCGGGGAGCTGTTTTTT,CASSQGSTGASTGELFF
NA,TRBD1,TRBV5-1,TRBJ1-2,TGCGCCAGCAGCTTGGGGACAGGATCCCTCTATGGCTACACCTTC,CASSLGTGSLYGYTF